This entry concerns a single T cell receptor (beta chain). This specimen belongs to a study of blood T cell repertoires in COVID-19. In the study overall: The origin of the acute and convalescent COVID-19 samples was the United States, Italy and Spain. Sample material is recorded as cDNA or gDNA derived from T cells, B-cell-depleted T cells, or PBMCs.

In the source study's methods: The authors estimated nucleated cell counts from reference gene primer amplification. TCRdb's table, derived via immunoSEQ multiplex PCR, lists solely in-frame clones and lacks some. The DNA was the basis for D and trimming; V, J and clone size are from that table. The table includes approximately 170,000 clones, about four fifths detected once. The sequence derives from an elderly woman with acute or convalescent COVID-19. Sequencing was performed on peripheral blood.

The CDR3 sequence is CASRITGFLYEQYF. The CDR3 coding sequence is TGTGCCAGCAGGATAACAGGTTTTCTCTACGAGCAGTACTTC. This sequence joins TRBV11-3 and TRBJ2-7; D might be TRBD1 (5 bases). The CDR3 contains 14 residues. Trimming stripped 6 bases from V and 3 bases from J, with 15 bases between. CDR1 is SGHNT and CDR2 is YENEEA in the germline V gene. Together with reference TRBV11-3 and TRBJ2-7, the CDR3 gives the full variable domain: EAGVVQSPRYKIIEKKQPVAFWCNPISGHNTLYWYLQNLGQGPELLIRYENEEAVDDSQLPKDRFSAERLKGVDSTLKIQPAELGDSAVYLCASRITGFLYEQYFGPGTRLTVT.